The 9 T cell receptor beta chains below come from one sample, sequenced in a study of cytomegalovirus exposure and HLA in healthy donors. This PCR relied on a set of 60 Vbeta primers and 13 Jbeta primers. The protocol was immunoSEQ multiplex PCR, while the TCRdb copy is restricted to in-frame clones and leaves out a portion. In the table there are some 200,000 clones, about 80% of which are singletons. Sequencing was carried out using PBMCs. All receptors come from a woman aged 55-70 years in good health and CMV-seropositive.

The J gene is TRBJ1-1, the V gene TRBV30; D perhaps matches TRBD1 (6 bases). The germline V and J ends were trimmed by 0 bases and 1 base, with 12 bases remaining between them. CDR1 GTSNPN and CDR2 SVGIG come from the germline V gene (reference sequence). The CDR3 runs 15 residues. This chain's CDR3 is CAWSVVDRSNTEAFF. The CDR3 DNA follows: TGTGCCTGGAGTGTAGTTGACAGGTCGAACACTGAAGCTTTCTTT.

The chain has TRBV7-2 and TRBJ1-1; D is ambiguous. Between the trimmed V and J ends, which lost 5 bases and 1 base, there was a span of 8 bases. CDR1 and CDR2 (germline): SGHTA, FQGNSA. CDR3 length equals 13 residues. The CDR3 DNA follows: TGTGCCAGCAGCGAACAGTGGAACACTGAAGCTTTCTTT. Amino acids: CASSEQWNTEAFF. The complete variable domain, with remaining parts taken from reference TRBV7-2 and TRBJ1-1, reads GAGVSQSPSNKVTEKGKDVELRCDPISGHTALYWYRQSLGQGLEFLIYFQGNSAPDKSGLPSDRFSAERTGGSVSTLTIQRTQQEDSAVYLCASSEQWNTEAFFGQGTRLTVV.

This chain uses TRBV10-3 with TRBJ1-1; TRBD1 is a possible D gene (5 bases). Germline V gene lookup returns CDR1 ENHRY and CDR2 SYGVKD. V lost 3 bases to trimming and J lost 3 bases, with 11 bases between them. This CDR3 has 14 amino acids. The CDR3, as DNA: TGTGCCATCAGTGAATCTGGGGCAGACACTGAAGCTTTCTTT. As protein: CAISESGADTEAFF.

The J gene is TRBJ1-5, the V gene TRBV2, with TRBD1 identical over 7 bases. The CDR3 spans 13 residues. The V segment lost 8 bases and the J segment 2 bases; nucleotides outside the gene matches: 3. CDR1 and CDR2 (germline): SNHLY, FYNNEI. The CDR3 bases are TGTGCCAGCCGACAGGGCGGCAATCAGCCCCAGCATTTT. Translating it yields CASRQGGNQPQHF.

This chain connects TRBV30 to TRBJ1-3; D not certain. V lost 3 bases, J lost 0 bases, and 9 bases lay in between. This CDR3 region has 14 residues. The V gene's germline CDR1 is GTSNPN and CDR2 SVGIG (reference sequence). The CDR3 spells CAWRFRGSGNTIYF. The CDR3 DNA reads as TGTGCCTGGAGGTTTCGGGGCTCTGGAAACACCATATATTTT.

The J gene is TRBJ1-3, the V gene TRBV4-1; 7 bases are a match to TRBD1. CDR1 MGHRA and CDR2 YSYEKL come from the germline V gene. The CDR3 has 16 amino acids. V was clipped by 3 bases and J by 6 bases; unmatched bases: 11. This CDR3 reads CASSHGTAGRENTIYF. The DNA of the CDR3 is TGCGCCAGCAGCCACGGGACAGCCGGGCGTGAAAACACCATATATTTT.

This chain joins TRBV13 and TRBJ2-5, with 10 bases identical to TRBD2. Gene TRBJ2-7 matches the end of the DNA better, so the J call may be wrong. Germline V gene lookup returns CDR1 PRHDT and CDR2 FYEKMQ (reference sequence). The CDR3 consists of 15 residues. In DNA, the CDR3 is TGTGCCAGCAGGTACCAGGCTAGCGGGAGTAACGAGCAGTACTTC. This translates into CASRYQASGSNEQYF.

The V gene is TRBV18, the J gene TRBJ2-2; perhaps TRBD2 as D (6 bases). The CDR3 loop spans 15 amino acids. Germline V gene data show CDR1 as KGHSH and CDR2 as LQKENI. The V end lost 5 bases, the J end lost 0 bases, and 10 bases lay between the germline ends. The DNA for the CDR3 is TGTGCCAGCTCATCGGGAGTAGCGAACACCGGGGAGCTGTTTTTT. Protein sequence: CASSSGVANTGELFF.

CDR3 in DNA: TGTGCCAGCAGCTTAGAGATCGGGTCTGGAAACACCATATATTTT. Encoded protein: CASSLEIGSGNTIYF. The chain combines TRBV7-9 with TRBJ1-3, with D hard to call. V lost 1 base and J 1 base, leaving 8 bases between the germline ends. Germline CDR1 is SEHNR and CDR2 is FQNEAQ (reference sequence). CDR3 length: 15 amino acids.